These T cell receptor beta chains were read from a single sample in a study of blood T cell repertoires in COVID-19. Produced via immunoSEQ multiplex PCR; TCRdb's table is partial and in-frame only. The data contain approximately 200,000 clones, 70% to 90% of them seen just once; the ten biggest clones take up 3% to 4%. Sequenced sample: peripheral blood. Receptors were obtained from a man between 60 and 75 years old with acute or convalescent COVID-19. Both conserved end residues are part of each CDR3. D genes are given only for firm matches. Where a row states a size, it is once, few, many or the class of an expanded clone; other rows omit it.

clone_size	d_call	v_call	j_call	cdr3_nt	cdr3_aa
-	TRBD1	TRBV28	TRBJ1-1	TGTGCCAGCAGGTCCAGGGGGCTGGGCGAAGCTTTCTTT	CASRSRGLGEAFF
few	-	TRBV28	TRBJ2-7	TGTGCCAGCAGTCTCCGCAGGACGGGAGCTGGGGAGCAGTACTTC	CASSLRRTGAGEQYF
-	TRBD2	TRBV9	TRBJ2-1	TGTGCCAGCAGCTCCAGCGGGGGGCACTACAATGAGCAGTTCTTC	CASSSSGGHYNEQFF
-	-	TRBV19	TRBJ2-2	TGTGCCAGTAGTCCAATCACCGGGGAGCTGTTTTTT	CASSPITGELFF
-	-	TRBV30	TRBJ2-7	TGTGCCTGGAGTGGGGGCGCGAGGTACGAGCAGTACTTC	CAWSGGARYEQYF
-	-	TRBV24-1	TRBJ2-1	TGTGCCACCAGTGATTTTTCAGGGCTAGACAACAATGAGCAGTTCTTC	CATSDFSGLDNNEQFF
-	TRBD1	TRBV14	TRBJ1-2	TGTGCCAGCAGCCGTGCGGGGACAGGGCCTAACTATGGCTACACCTTC	CASSRAGTGPNYGYTF
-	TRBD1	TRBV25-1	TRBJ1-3	TGTGCCAGCAGACCCCTAGGGGGCAATGGAAACACCATATATTTT	CASRPLGGNGNTIYF
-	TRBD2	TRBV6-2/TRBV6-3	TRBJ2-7	TGTGCCAGCAGTAGGAAGACTAGCGGGAGTTACGAGCAGTACTTC	CASSRKTSGSYEQYF
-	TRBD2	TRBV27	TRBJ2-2	TGTGCCAGCAGTTTTAGGACTAGCGGATTAAACACCGGGGAGCTGTTTTTT	CASSFRTSGLNTGELFF
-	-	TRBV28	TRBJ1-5	TGTGCCAGCAGTTTGGTTCCAGGGTCTCAGCCCCAGCATTTT	CASSLVPGSQPQHF
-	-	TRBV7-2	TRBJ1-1	TGTGCCAGCAGCTTAGGGGTCAGAAGGAGATTAAACACTGAAGCTTTCTTT	CASSLGVRRRLNTEAFF
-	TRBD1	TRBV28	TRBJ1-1	TGTGCCAGCAGTTTGGTGAGGGGGCCGGGAGCTTTCTTT	CASSLVRGPGAFF
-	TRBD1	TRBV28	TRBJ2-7	TGTGCCAGTTTACAGGGGGCGAACTACGAGCAGTACTTC	CASLQGANYEQYF
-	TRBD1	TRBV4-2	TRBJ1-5	TGTGCCAGCAGCCCCGTGGGGACAGGGGCTGTGGGACAGCCCCAGCATTTT	CASSPVGTGAVGQPQHF
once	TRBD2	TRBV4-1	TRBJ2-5	TGCGCCAGCAGCCAAGATTTCAGCGGGAGGTTCCAAGAGACCCAGTACTTC	CASSQDFSGRFQETQYF